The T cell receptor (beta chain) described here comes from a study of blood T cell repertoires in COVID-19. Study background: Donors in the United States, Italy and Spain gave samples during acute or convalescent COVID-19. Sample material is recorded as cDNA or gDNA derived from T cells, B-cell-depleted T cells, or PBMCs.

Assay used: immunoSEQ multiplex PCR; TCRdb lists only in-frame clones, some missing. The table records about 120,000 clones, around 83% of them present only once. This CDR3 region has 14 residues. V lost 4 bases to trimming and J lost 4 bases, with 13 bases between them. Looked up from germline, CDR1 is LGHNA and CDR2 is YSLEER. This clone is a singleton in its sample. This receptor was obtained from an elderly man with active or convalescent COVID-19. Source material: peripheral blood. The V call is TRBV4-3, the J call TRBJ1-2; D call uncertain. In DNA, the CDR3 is TGCGCCAGCAGCCCGACGGCATCGGGCTATGGCTACACCTTC. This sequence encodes CASSPTASGYGYTF.